The 11 T cell receptor beta chains in this list originate from one sample, sequenced in a study of OX40 agonist ivuxolimab in advanced cancers. The method was immunoSEQ multiplex PCR; TCRdb's version includes in-frame clones alone and lacks a portion of them. The sample records about 90,000 clones, about 90% being singletons. This specimen consisted of CD4+ or CD8+ T cells sorted from blood, obtained in a trial of the OX40 agonist ivuxolimab. Receptors were obtained from an adult with an advanced solid tumor such as melanoma, head and neck, liver or kidney cancer.

The J gene is TRBJ1-2, the V gene TRBV6-6; 7 bases match TRBD1. Trimming cost V 3 bases and J 8 bases; bases outside gene matches: 6. Germline lookup yields CDR1 MNHNY and CDR2 SVGAGI (reference sequence). The CDR3 has 13 residues. DNA for the CDR3: TGTGCCAGCAGTTATAACAGGGGCGAGGGCTACACCTTC. Encoded protein: CASSYNRGEGYTF.

The chain combines TRBV7-9 with TRBJ2-1, with unresolved D. Between the trimmed V and J ends, which lost 6 bases and 0 bases, there was a span of 12 bases. Germline V lookup: CDR1 SEHNR, CDR2 FQNEAQ (reference sequence). CDR3 size: 15 residues. CDR3 sequence reads: CASRSSESSYNEQFF. The CDR3 DNA follows: TGTGCCAGCAGATCCAGCGAGAGCTCCTACAATGAGCAGTTCTTC.

This sequence joins TRBV11-2 and TRBJ1-2; a possible D gene is TRBD1 (5 bases). The CDR3 contains 15 residues. V was cut by 0 bases and J by 2 bases, with 10 bases left in between. Germline CDR1 SGHAT, CDR2 FQNNGV. The CDR3 sequence is CASSLDLGHNYGYTF. The CDR3, as DNA: TGTGCCAGCAGCTTAGATCTAGGACACAACTATGGCTACACCTTC.

V is TRBV4-1 and J is TRBJ1-2; D is uncertain. This CDR3 comprises 14 residues. Germline loops: CDR1 MGHRA, CDR2 YSYEKL. The V and J ends lost 1 base and 7 bases respectively, with 13 bases between them. The CDR3 spells CASSQGPSGVGYTF. DNA for the CDR3: TGCGCCAGCAGCCAAGGCCCCTCCGGGGTTGGCTACACCTTC.

In its sample, this clone was seen a few times. The chain links TRBV19 to TRBJ1-5, with 7 bases that match TRBD1. Per germline, CDR1 LNHDA and CDR2 SQIVND (reference sequence). Trimming took 9 bases from V and 5 from J; bases not matched to a gene: 7. The CDR3 runs to 13 residues. The CDR3 region has the DNA TGTGCCAGCCGGGACAGAGATTATCAGCCCCAGCATTTT. It specifies CASRDRDYQPQHF. Based on the CDR3 plus reference TRBV19 and TRBJ1-5, the full variable domain is DGGITQSPKYLFRKEGQNVTLSCEQNLNHDAMYWYRQDPGQGLRLIYYSQIVNDFQKGDIAEGYSVSREKKESFPLTVTSAQKNPTAFYLCASRDRDYQPQHFGDGTRLSIL.

The chain joins TRBV21-1 to TRBJ1-4; TRBD1, the D gene given by the table, was not confirmed from the DNA. TRBV21-1 is annotated as a pseudogene. This CDR3 is built from 22 residues. Written as DNA, the CDR3 is TGTGCCAGCAGCATTCCCGGCCTGTTAATCAGGGGGCGTGCAGTAGCTAATGAAAAACTGTTTTTT. Translation: CASSIPGLLIRGRAVANEKLFF.

The chain employs TRBV11-2 and TRBJ1-2; no clear D gene. The CDR3 has 12 amino acids. V lost 6 bases to trimming and J lost 7 bases, with 12 bases between them. Per germline, CDR1 SGHAT and CDR2 FQNNGV. The CDR3 DNA sequence: TGTGCCAGCAGGGCCGGCGGGCTTGGCTACACCTTC. Its translation is CASRAGGLGYTF.

This rearrangement joins TRBV12-2 to TRBJ2-3; the listed D gene, TRBD2, was not tested against the DNA. TRBV12-2 is listed as a pseudogene. The length of the CDR3 is 16 residues. CDR3 sequence: CASQVGTREGRDTQYF. The DNA of the CDR3 is TGTGCAAGTCAAGTGGGCACGCGGGAGGGACGAGATACGCAGTATTTT.

The rearrangement joins TRBV7-3 to TRBJ1-4, with D possibly being TRBD1 (6 bases). V was clipped by 6 bases and J by 4 bases, with 15 bases between them. The CDR3 consists of 15 residues. CDR1 and CDR2 (germline): SGHTA, FQGTGA. This CDR3 is CASSLDRRFNEKLFF. Here the CDR3 DNA reads TGTGCCAGCAGTCTCGACAGGCGCTTTAATGAAAAACTGTTTTTT.

The chain combines TRBV5-1 with TRBJ2-5; 11 bases line up with TRBD2. V dropped 4 bases and J dropped 5; count of bases not matched to a gene: 7. Germline loops: CDR1 SGHRS, CDR2 YFSETQ. This CDR3 spans 15 amino acids. The CDR3 sequence is CASSPGTSGPETQYF. CDR3 bases: TGCGCCAGCAGCCCCGGGACTAGCGGACCCGAGACCCAGTACTTC. Complete variable domain (other parts from reference TRBV5-1 and TRBJ2-5): KAGVTQTPRYLIKTRGQQVTLSCSPISGHRSVSWYQQTPGQGLQFLFEYFSETQRNKGNFPGRFSGRQFSNSRSEMNVSTLELGDSALYLCASSPGTSGPETQYFGPGTRLLVL.

V gene TRBV7-9 combines with J gene TRBJ2-7, with 12 bases aligning to TRBD2. The CDR3 loop spans 16 amino acids. CDR1 is SEHNR and CDR2 is FQNEAQ in the germline V gene (reference sequence). With V trimmed by 4 bases and J by 3 bases, 7 bases remained unmatched. CDR3 coding DNA: TGTGCCAGCAGCTCGACCAGGACTAGCGGGAACTACGAGCAGTACTTC. This sequence encodes CASSSTRTSGNYEQYF.